What follows describes a single TCR beta chain. The recovered donors of Cohort 3 showed two negative PCRs, clearance, or symptom resolution. The record originates from a study of blood T cell repertoires in COVID-19. The overall study: COVID-19 samples collected from the United States, Italy and Spain covered acute and convalescent phases. Sample material is recorded as cDNA or gDNA derived from T cells, B-cell-depleted T cells, or PBMCs.

V dropped 5 bases and J dropped 7 bases, with 14 bases sitting between them. This CDR3 region has 13 residues. The germline CDR1 and CDR2 sequences are SNHLY and FYNNEI. Profiled with immunoSEQ multiplex PCR; TCRdb holds only in-frame clones, not every one. This table has roughly 200,000 clones, less than 90% appearing once. This receptor was obtained from a woman aged 25 to 39 who had recovered from COVID-19. This chain joins TRBV2 and TRBJ1-2, with D hard to call. The specimen was PBMCs or T cells enriched from blood (not recorded which). The DNA of the CDR3 is TGTGCCAGCAGTCCTTACCCACAGTCTGGCTACACCTTC. Amino acid sequence: CASSPYPQSGYTF.